This TCR beta chain was sequenced during a study of blood T cell repertoires in COVID-19. Measured with immunoSEQ multiplex PCR; TCRdb has only the in-frame clones, and not every one. The sample contains some 120,000 clones, 83% of which appear only once. V was clipped by 6 bases and J by 0 bases; unmatched bases: 2. CDR3 length: 14 amino acids. Germline CDR1 SNHLY, CDR2 FYNNEI. This chain connects TRBV2 to TRBJ2-3, with 8 bases lining up with TRBD1. Material: peripheral blood. This clonotype was obtained from a man aged 80 or over with active or convalescent COVID-19. The CDR3 DNA follows: TGTGCCAGCAGGAGGGACAGGAGCACAGATACGCAGTATTTT. This sequence encodes CASRRDRSTDTQYF.